A single sample gave rise to the 15 T cell receptor beta chains below, sequenced in a study of T cell repertoires in cytomegalovirus infection. These receptors have no identified antigens. MiXCR was run by TCRdb on the reads, yielding one entry per CDR3 protein. The sample lists more than 300,000 distinct CDR3 sequences; approximately 30% were seen once. The source material was cultured PBMCs, sampled from culture after CMV antigen stimulation. These receptor sequences come from a human donor in good health (CMV status not recorded). Some clones in this sample may be carry-over from other donors' samples.

This clonotype was seen a single time. The J gene is TRBJ2-2, the V gene TRBV6-2 or TRBV6-3; the D call may be TRBD1 or TRBD2 (6 bases each). Deletions cut 2 bases from V and 4 bases from J, with 20 bases between. CDR1 and CDR2 (germline): MNHEY, SVGEGT. The CDR3 length is 18 residues. The CDR3 nucleotides read TGTGCCAGCAGTTACGGCCCGGGGGCGATTTTTGGCACCGGGGAGCTGTTTTTT. Translating gives CASSYGPGAIFGTGELFF.

J is TRBJ1-5 and V is TRBV19, with TRBD1 matching 7 bases. Germline CDR1 is LNHDA and CDR2 is SQIVND (reference sequence). The CDR3 spans 12 residues. V shed 8 bases and J 12 bases; nucleotides not matched to a gene: 10. CDR3 sequence: CASRDRMGYQHF. CDR3 bases: TGTGCCAGTCGGGACAGAATGGGATACCAGCATTTT.

This clonotype was seen repeatedly, ten times or more. V gene TRBV6-1 combines with J gene TRBJ1-1, with 7 bases identical to TRBD1. From germline, CDR1 is MNHNS and CDR2 SASEGT. The V gene end was trimmed by 5 bases and the J gene end by 5 bases; junction bases not matched to a gene: 8. The CDR3 covers 14 residues. CDR3 nucleotide sequence: TGTGCCAGCAGTAGTAGACAGGGTCTGACTGAAGCTTTCTTT. It encodes CASSSRQGLTEAFF.

This clonotype showed up just a few times. The chain joins TRBV11-3 to TRBJ2-3; 7 positions match TRBD2. There are 14 residues in the CDR3. V shed 7 bases and J 0 bases; nucleotides not matched to a gene: 4. Germline V gives CDR1 SGHNT, CDR2 YENEEA. The CDR3 here is CASMVGGSTDTQYF. The CDR3 coding sequence is TGTGCCAGCATGGTGGGAGGGAGCACAGATACGCAGTATTTT.

This clonotype was seen once. The chain combines TRBV27 with TRBJ2-7; D is perhaps TRBD1 or TRBD2 (5 bases each). The CDR3 spans 13 residues. Trimming shortened V by 2 bases and J by 7 bases, and 12 bases separated the two germline ends. The germline V gene has CDR1 MNHEY and CDR2 SMNVEV (reference sequence). The CDR3 DNA reads TGTGCCAGCAGTTTAAGCCAGGGCGGGGAGCAGTACGTC. Translated: CASSLSQGGEQYV.

This chain uses TRBV20-1 with TRBJ2-3; tentative D call: TRBD2 (6 bases). This CDR3 comprises 17 residues. With 8 bases removed from V and 2 bases from J, the gap between germline ends came to 26 bases. CDR1 DFQATT and CDR2 SNEGSKA come from the germline V gene (reference sequence). In nucleotides, the CDR3 is TGCAGTACTTACCACCGGTTGTGGGGGGTCAACACAGATACGCAGTATTTT. This gives the protein CSTYHRLWGVNTDTQYF.

The CDR3 sequence: CASSSGRENTEAFF. CDR3 sequence (DNA): TGTGCCAGCAGTTCTGGACGGGAGAACACTGAAGCTTTCTTT. The genes are TRBV12-3 or TRBV12-4 and TRBJ1-1; no clear D gene. The CDR3 spans 14 residues. Trimming pared 4 bases from V and 1 base from J, leaving 10 bases between.

The J gene is TRBJ1-1, the V gene TRBV6-5; TRBD1 matches 8 bases. Germline V gives CDR1 MNHEY, CDR2 SVGAGI. The V gene end was trimmed by 2 bases and the J gene end by 4 bases; junction bases not matched to a gene: 6. The CDR3 contains 15 residues. CDR3 bases: TGTGCCAGCAGTTACGACCAGGGGGCGGCCACTGAAGCTTTCTTT. It is translated as CASSYDQGAATEAFF.

This clonotype has at least ten counts. The V and J genes are TRBV7-2 and TRBJ1-5; 12 nucleotides agree with TRBD1. Germline trimming cut 5 bases from V and 7 bases from J; bases unmatched to any gene: 6. CDR3 length equals 15 residues. Per germline, CDR1 SGHTA and CDR2 FQGNSA. The CDR3 region has the DNA TGTGCCAGCAGCCCGGGACAGGGGGCGTCGCAGCCCCAGCATTTT. It encodes CASSPGQGASQPQHF.

This clonotype was detected many times. The rearrangement links TRBV29-1 to TRBJ1-2, with D perhaps matching TRBD1 (5 bases). CDR1 is SQVTM and CDR2 is ANQGSEA in the germline V gene. The CDR3 totals 14 residues. With 1 base removed from V and 0 bases from J, the gap between germline ends came to 9 bases. This chain's CDR3 is CSVEVARANYGYTF. In DNA form, the CDR3 reads TGCAGCGTTGAAGTTGCCAGGGCTAACTATGGCTACACCTTC.

The V and J genes are TRBV4-3 and TRBJ2-1, with TRBD1 matching 7 bases. TRBJ2-7 matches the DNA end more closely, so the J call is doubtful. The CDR3 length is 14 residues. Germline V lookup: CDR1 LGHNA, CDR2 YSLEER. The CDR3 is CASSQGFRGNEQYF. The CDR3 region has the DNA TGCGCCAGCAGCCAAGGCTTCAGGGGGAATGAGCAGTACTTC.

DNA for the CDR3: TGTGCCTGGAACAAGCCAGGGGGACGGTACACTGAAGCTTTCTTT. It yields the protein CAWNKPGGRYTEAFF. V and J are TRBV30 and TRBJ1-1; 7 nucleotides line up with TRBD1. This CDR3 has 15 residues. Germline CDR1 is GTSNPN and CDR2 is SVGIG (reference sequence). The ends lost 4 bases at V and 3 bases at J; junction bases unmatched: 11.

The rearrangement links TRBV19 to TRBJ2-3; D possibly uses TRBD1 or TRBD2 (5 bases each). This CDR3 comprises 15 residues. The ends were cut back, 7 bases at V and 1 base at J, with 15 bases in the middle. Germline CDR1 is LNHDA and CDR2 is SQIVND (reference sequence). The CDR3 DNA is TGTGCCAGTACCGATTTACCGGGACGCACAGATACGCAGTATTTT. It codes for CASTDLPGRTDTQYF.

This clonotype has just a few counts. The chain employs TRBV28 and TRBJ2-7; D remains ambiguous. The germline V gene has CDR1 MDHEN and CDR2 SYDVKM. Trimming took off 7 bases at V and 4 bases at J, with 17 bases between the two ends. The CDR3 totals 14 residues. The CDR3 sequence is CASNADPTLYEQYF. For the CDR3, the DNA is TGTGCCAGCAACGCAGACCCAACTTTATACGAGCAGTACTTC.

The gene calls are TRBV28 and TRBJ1-3; D might be TRBD1 (5 bases). Germline-derived CDR1 and CDR2 are MDHEN and SYDVKM. This CDR3 is built from 14 residues. Trimming pared 2 bases from V and 7 bases from J, leaving 12 bases between. CDR3 nucleotide sequence: TGTGCCAGCAGTTTACGGGGGGGGGGGAACACCATATATTTT. Translated, it gives CASSLRGGGNTIYF.